Below are 3 T cell receptor beta chains sequenced from a single sample in a study of molecular identifiers for immune sequencing clone quantification. TCRdb processed the PCR reads anew with MiXCR; each CDR3 protein has one entry. The repertoire has 70,000 to 95,000 distinct CDR3 sequences, under 20% of them found once; the top ten carry around 0.8%. Sequenced: naive CD8+ T cells from blood, with Jurkat cell RNA spiked in. Subset defined: FACS-sorted CD8+CD4-CCR7+CD45RA+ naive T cells. The source is a human donor in good health. Some libraries in this study had Jurkat cell RNA spiked in.

As for this clonotype: A much larger clone lies one base from this, so it may be a read error. The chain recombines TRBV19 with TRBJ2-2; D remains unclear. The CDR3 has 13 residues. Deletions cut 5 bases from V and 4 bases from J, with 8 bases between. CDR1 is LNHDA, CDR2 SQIVND, per germline (reference sequence). Written as DNA, the CDR3 is TGTGCCAGTAGTCTGAAGGTCACCGGGGAGCTGTTTTTT. This translates into CASSLKVTGELFF.

The sample holds many counts of this clonotype. The DNA for the CDR3 is TGTGCCTGGAATAGCGGCACCGGGGAGCTGTTTTTT. It is translated as CAWNSGTGELFF. This sequence joins TRBV30 and TRBJ2-2; a possible D gene is TRBD2 (6 bases). CDR1 and CDR2 (germline): GTSNPN, SVGIG (reference sequence). This CDR3 region has 12 residues. Trimming cost V 4 bases and J 4 bases, with 7 bases left between them.

This clonotype was picked up many times. The chain combines TRBV7-7 with TRBJ2-5; 11 nucleotides align to TRBD2. Germline V CDR1 and CDR2: SSHAT, FNYEAQ (reference sequence). The CDR3 covers 14 residues. J lost 3 bases, V lost 5 bases, and 2 bases had no gene match. The CDR3 sequence: CASSPSGGKETQYF. In DNA form, the CDR3 reads TGTGCCAGCAGCCCTAGCGGGGGGAAAGAGACCCAGTACTTC.